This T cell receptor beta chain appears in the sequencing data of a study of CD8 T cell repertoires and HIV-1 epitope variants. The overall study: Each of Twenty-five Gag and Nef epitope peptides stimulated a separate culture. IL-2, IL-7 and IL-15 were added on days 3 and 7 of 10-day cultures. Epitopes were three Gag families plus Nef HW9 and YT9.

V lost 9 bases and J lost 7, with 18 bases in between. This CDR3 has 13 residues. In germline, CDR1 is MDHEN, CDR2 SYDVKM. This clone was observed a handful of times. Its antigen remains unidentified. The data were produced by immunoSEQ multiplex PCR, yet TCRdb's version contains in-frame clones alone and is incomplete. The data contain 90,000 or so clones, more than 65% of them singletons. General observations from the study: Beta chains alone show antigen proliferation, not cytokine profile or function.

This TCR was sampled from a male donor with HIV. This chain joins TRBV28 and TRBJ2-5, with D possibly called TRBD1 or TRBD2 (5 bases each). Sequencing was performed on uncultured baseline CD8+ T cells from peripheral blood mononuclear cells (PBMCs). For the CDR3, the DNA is TGTGCCAGTTGCTGGGACCGCTCAGGGACCCAGTACTTC. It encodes CASCWDRSGTQYF.